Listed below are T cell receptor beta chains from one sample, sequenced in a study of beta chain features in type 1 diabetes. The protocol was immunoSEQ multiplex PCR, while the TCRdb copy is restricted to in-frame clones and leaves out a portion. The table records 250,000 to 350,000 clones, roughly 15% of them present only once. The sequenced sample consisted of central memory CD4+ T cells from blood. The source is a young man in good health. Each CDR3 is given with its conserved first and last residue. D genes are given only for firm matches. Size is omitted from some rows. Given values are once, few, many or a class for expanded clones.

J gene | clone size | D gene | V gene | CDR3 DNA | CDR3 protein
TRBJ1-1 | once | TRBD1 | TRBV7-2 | TGTGCCAGCAGCCCGGACAGGAAGCTCACTGAAGCTTTCTTT | CASSPDRKLTEAFF
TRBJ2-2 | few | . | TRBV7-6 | TGTGCCAGCAGCTTAAATCTAGCTAACACCGGGGAGCTGTTTTTT | CASSLNLANTGELFF
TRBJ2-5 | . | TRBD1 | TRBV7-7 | TGTGCCAGCAGCTTAGTAGGGACAGGGCAAGAGACCCAGTACTTC | CASSLVGTGQETQYF
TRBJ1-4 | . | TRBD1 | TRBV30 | TGTGCCTGGAGTCGGGACAGGGTGAATGAAAAACTGTTTTTT | CAWSRDRVNEKLFF
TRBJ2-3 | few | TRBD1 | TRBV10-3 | TGTGCCATCAGTGTAAAGGGGGCGGGCACAGATACGCAGTATTTT | CAISVKGAGTDTQYF
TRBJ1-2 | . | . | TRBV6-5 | TGTGCCAGCAGCGACTTACAGGGATCGAGAGGCTACACCTTC | CASSDLQGSRGYTF
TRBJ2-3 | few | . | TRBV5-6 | TGTGCCAGCAAATCCGGGACTAGCACAGATACGCAGTATTTT | CASKSGTSTDTQYF
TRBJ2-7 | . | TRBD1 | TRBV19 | TGTGCCAGTAGTCCCCGGGACAGGGCCTACGAGCAGTACTTC | CASSPRDRAYEQYF
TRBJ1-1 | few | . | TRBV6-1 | TGTGCCAGCAGCGCCGGGGTGTGGGACAACACTGAAGCTTTCTTT | CASSAGVWDNTEAFF
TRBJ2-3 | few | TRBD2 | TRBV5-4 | TGTGCCAGCAGCTTGGGACTAGCGACACGCACAGATACGCAGTATTTT | CASSLGLATRTDTQYF
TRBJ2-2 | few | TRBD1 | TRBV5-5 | TGTGCCAGCAGCCGTAGTCCGACAGGGACCGGGGAGCTGTTTTTT | CASSRSPTGTGELFF
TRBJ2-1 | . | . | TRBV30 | TGTGCCTGGCGGGGGTGGGCCCCTCGCATAATTGACAATGAGCAGTTCTTC | CAWRGWAPRIIDNEQFF
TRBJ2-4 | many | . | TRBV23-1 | TGCGCCAGCAGCTACCTTTTGACAGGGAGGGACTTC | CASSYLLTGRDF
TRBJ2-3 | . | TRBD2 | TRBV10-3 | TGTGCCATCAAGGCGGGAGACGGAGCGGGAGTGTTGAGCACAGATACGCAGTATTTT | CAIKAGDGAGVLSTDTQYF
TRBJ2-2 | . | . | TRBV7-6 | TGTGCCAGCAGCCTGAGGACTGGATCGAACACCGGGGAGCTGTTTTTT | CASSLRTGSNTGELFF
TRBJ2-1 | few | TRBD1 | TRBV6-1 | TGTGCCAGCAGGGAGGACAGGGCCCCTTACAATGAGCAGTTCTTC | CASREDRAPYNEQFF
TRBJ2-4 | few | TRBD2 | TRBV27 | TGTGCCAGCAGTTCGACTAGCGGGGGGGCAGGCATTCAGTACTTC | CASSSTSGGAGIQYF
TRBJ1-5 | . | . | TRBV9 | TGTGCCAGCAGCGCCGGGTTGGGCAGGGGCAATCAGCCCCAGCATTTT | CASSAGLGRGNQPQHF
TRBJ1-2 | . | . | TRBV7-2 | TGTGCCAGCAGCTTAATGGGACCGGGGAAAGGCTACACCTTC | CASSLMGPGKGYTF
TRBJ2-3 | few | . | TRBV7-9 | TGTGCCAGCAGCTCCCGGGGGACCAAGGAGCCGCAGTATTTT | CASSSRGTKEPQYF
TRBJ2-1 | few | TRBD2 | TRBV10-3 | TGTGCCAGCAGTGCCCCTAGCGGGGGGTACAATGAGCAGTTCTTC | CASSAPSGGYNEQFF
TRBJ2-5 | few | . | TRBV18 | TGTGCCAGCTCACCACCTCCTCCATCTCAAGAGACCCAGTACTTC | CASSPPPPSQETQYF
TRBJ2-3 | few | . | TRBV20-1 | TGCAGTGCTGGAGTCACAGATACGCAGTATTTT | CSAGVTDTQYF
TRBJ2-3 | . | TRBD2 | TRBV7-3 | TGTGCCAGCAGCTTAGGAGCGGGAGGGCCCGCAGATACGCAGTATTTT | CASSLGAGGPADTQYF
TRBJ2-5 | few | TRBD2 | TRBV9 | TGTGCCAGCAGCGTTGGAGCGGGGGTTTCAGAGACCCAGTACTTC | CASSVGAGVSETQYF
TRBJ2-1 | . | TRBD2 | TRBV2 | TGTGCCGGGGACGTAAGCGGGAGCTCCTACAATGAGCAGTTCTTC | CAGDVSGSSYNEQFF